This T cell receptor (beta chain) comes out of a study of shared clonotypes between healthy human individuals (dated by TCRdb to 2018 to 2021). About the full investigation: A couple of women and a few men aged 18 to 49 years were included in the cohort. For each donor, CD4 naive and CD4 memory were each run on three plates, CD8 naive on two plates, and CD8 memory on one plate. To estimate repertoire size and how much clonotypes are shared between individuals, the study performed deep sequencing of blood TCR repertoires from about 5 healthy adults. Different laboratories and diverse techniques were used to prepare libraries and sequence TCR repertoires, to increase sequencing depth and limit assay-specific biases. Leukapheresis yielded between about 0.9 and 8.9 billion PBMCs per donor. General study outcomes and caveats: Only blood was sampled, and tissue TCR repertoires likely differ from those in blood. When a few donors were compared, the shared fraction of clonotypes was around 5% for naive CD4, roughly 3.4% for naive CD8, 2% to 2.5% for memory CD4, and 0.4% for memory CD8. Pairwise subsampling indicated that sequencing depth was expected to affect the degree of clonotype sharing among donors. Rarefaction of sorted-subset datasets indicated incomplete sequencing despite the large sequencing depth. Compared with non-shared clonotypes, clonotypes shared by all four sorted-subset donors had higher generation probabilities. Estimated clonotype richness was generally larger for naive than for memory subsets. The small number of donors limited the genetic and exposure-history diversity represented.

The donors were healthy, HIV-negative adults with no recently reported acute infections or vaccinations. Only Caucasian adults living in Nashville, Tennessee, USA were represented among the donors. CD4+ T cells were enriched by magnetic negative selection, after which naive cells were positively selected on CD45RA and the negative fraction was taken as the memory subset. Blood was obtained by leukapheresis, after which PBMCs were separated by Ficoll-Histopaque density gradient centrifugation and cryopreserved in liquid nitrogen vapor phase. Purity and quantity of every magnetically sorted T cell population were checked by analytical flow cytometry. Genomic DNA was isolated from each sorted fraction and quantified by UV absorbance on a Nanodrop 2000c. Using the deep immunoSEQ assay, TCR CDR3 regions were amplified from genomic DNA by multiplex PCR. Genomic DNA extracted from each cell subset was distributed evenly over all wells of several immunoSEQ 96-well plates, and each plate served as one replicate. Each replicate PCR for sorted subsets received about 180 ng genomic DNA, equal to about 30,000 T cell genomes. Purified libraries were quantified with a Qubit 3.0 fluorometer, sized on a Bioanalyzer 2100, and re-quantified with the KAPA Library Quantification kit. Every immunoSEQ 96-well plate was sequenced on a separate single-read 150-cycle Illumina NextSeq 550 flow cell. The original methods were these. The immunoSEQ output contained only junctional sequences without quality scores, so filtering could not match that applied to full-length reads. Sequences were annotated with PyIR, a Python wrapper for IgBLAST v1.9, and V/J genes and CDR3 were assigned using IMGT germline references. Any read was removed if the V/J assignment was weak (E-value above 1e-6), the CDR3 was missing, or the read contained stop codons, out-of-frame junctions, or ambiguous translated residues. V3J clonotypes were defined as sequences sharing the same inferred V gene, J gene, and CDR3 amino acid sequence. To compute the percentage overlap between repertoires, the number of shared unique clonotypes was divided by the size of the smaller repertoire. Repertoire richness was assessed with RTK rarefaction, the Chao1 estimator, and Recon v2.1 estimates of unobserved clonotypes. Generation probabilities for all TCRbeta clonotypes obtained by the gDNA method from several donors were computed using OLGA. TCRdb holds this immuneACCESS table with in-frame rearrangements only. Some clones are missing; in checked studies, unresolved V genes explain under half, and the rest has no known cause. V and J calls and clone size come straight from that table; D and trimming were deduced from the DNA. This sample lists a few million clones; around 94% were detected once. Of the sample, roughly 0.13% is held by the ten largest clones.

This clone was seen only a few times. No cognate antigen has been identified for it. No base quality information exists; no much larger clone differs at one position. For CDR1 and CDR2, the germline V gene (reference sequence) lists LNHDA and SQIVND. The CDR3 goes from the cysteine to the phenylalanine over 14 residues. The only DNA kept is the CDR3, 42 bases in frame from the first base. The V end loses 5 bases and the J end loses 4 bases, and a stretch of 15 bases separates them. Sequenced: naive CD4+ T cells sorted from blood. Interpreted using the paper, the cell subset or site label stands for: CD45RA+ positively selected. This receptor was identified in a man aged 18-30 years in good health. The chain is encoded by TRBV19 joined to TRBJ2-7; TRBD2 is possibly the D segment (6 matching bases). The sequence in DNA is TGTGCCAGTAGTGGTCGGGATGGAGGGTACGAGCAGTACTTC. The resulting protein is CASSGRDGGYEQYF.